Listed here is a single TCR beta chain. No antigen is known for it. TCRdb's copy holds only in-frame clones and misses some; the assay was immunoSEQ multiplex PCR. The sample includes 95,000 to 150,000 clones, about nine tenths seen only once; the top ten take 7% to 8%. This sample stems from a study of T cell responses to AZD1222 COVID-19 vaccine. Study-wide context: Second-dose intervals near 4 or 12 weeks were combined. Study observations and caveats: Nearly half of spike-specific TCRs reportedly target variant regions that are unmutated in the B.1.351 and B.1.1.7 variants. There were vaccine-associated CD4 TCRs across spike, dominant at 160-218 and 743-854. The donors showed a predominance of white British ancestry and of females, with possible underestimation of clonal diversity.

Trimming shortened V by 0 bases and J by 8 bases, and 19 bases separated the two germline ends. The CDR3 totals 17 residues. Looked up from germline, CDR1 is MNHEY and CDR2 is SMNVEV (reference sequence). Here the sequenced sample was peripheral blood, taken on day 0 of AZD1222 vaccination. This chain uses TRBV27 with TRBJ1-4; D is perhaps TRBD1 (6 bases). This TCR was recovered from an adult in good health. The CDR3 DNA is TGTGCCAGCAGTTTATCTAACTGGGGACACCTGAGGGAAAAACTGTTTTTT. Protein product: CASSLSNWGHLREKLFF.